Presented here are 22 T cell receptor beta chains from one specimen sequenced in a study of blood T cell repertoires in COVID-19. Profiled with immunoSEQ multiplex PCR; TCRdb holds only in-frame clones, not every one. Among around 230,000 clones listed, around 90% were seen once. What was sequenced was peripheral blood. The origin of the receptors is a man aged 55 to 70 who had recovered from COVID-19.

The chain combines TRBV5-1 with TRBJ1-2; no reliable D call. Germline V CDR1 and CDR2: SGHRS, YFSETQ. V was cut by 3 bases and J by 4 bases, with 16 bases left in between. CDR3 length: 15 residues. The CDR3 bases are TGCGCCAGCAGCTCCACTTGGGAGGGAGGCTATGGCTACACCTTC. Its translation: CASSSTWEGGYGYTF.

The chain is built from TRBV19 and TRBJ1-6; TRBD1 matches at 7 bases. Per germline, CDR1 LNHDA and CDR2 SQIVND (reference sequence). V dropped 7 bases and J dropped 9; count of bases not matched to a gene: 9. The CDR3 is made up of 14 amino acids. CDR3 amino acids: CASKSQGGRSPLHF. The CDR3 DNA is TGTGCCAGTAAATCCCAGGGGGGCCGTTCACCCCTCCACTTT.

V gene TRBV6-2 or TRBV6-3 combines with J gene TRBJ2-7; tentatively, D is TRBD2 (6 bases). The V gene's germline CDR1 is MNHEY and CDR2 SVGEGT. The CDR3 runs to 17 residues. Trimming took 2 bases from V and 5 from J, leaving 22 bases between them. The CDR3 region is CASSYMDWGGYKDEQYF. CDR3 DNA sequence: TGTGCCAGCAGTTACATGGACTGGGGAGGTTATAAGGACGAGCAGTACTTC.

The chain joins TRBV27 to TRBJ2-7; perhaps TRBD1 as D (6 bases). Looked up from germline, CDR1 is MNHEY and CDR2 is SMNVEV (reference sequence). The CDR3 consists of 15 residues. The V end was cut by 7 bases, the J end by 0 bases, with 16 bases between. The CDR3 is CASTHRGHNSYEQYF. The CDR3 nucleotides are TGTGCCAGCACCCACCGGGGACATAACTCCTACGAGCAGTACTTC.

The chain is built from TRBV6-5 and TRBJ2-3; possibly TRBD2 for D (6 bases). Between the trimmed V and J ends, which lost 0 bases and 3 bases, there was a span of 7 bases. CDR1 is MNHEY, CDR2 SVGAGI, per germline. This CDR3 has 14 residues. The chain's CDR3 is CASSYSEGTDTQYF. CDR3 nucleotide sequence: TGTGCCAGCAGTTACTCGGAGGGAACAGATACGCAGTATTTT.

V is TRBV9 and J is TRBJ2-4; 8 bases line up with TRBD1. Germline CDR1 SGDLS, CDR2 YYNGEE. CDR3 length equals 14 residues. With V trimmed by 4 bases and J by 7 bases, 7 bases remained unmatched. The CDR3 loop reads CASSPRGTGNIQYF. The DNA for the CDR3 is TGTGCCAGCAGCCCCCGCGGGACAGGTAACATTCAGTACTTC.

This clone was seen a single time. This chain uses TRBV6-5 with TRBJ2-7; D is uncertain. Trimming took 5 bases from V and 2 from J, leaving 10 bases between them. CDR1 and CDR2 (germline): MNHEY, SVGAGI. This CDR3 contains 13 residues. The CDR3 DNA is TGTGCCAGCAGTCCTCCAGGTACCTACGAGCAGTACGTC. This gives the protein CASSPPGTYEQYV.

This CDR3 reads CASRPRQGAGYTF. The CDR3 DNA reads TGTGCCAGCAGACCGCGACAGGGTGCCGGCTACACCTTC. The chain couples TRBV12-3 or TRBV12-4 to TRBJ1-2; 7 nucleotides line up with TRBD1. The J segment lost 8 bases and the V segment lost 6 bases, leaving 9 bases of the junction unmatched. The CDR3 loop spans 13 amino acids.

CDR3: CASSLAGQRLNEQFF. Written as DNA, the CDR3 is TGCGCCAGCAGCTTGGCGGGACAGAGACTTAATGAGCAGTTCTTC. The V call is TRBV5-1, the J call TRBJ2-1; TRBD1 matches at 7 bases. V lost 0 bases, J lost 7 bases, and 7 bases stayed unmatched. Germline V CDR1 and CDR2: SGHRS, YFSETQ. CDR3 length: 15 amino acids.

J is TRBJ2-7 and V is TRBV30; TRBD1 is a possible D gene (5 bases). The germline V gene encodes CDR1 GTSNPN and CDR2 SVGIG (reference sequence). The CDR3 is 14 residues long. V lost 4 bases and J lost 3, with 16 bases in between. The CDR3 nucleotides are TGTGCCTGGACCTCAAAGGGGCCGATCTACGAGCAGTACTTC. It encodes CAWTSKGPIYEQYF.

The CDR3 bases are TGTGCCAGCTCATCTCCGAGCCCTAGTGTGCCCTACGAGCAGTACTTC. Residues: CASSSPSPSVPYEQYF. This chain links TRBV18 with TRBJ2-7; D remains ambiguous. This CDR3 is 16 amino acids long. V dropped 5 bases and J dropped 2 bases, with 19 bases sitting between them. The V gene's germline CDR1 is KGHSH and CDR2 LQKENI. The full variable domain, rest sourced from reference TRBV18 and TRBJ2-7, is NAGVMQNPRHLVRRRGQEARLRCSPMKGHSHVYWYRQLPEEGLKFMVYLQKENIIDESGMPKERFSAEFPKEGPSILRIQQVVRGDSAAYFCASSSPSPSVPYEQYFGPGTRLTVT.

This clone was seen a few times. As DNA, the CDR3 is TGTGCCAGCAGCGCTGGCGGGGCGGGAACTAATGAAAAACTGTTTTTT. Protein: CASSAGGAGTNEKLFF. The V and J genes are TRBV7-8 and TRBJ1-4, with D perhaps matching TRBD1 (5 bases). The V end was cut by 5 bases, the J end by 1 base, with 14 bases between. This CDR3 contains 16 residues. Germline V lookup: CDR1 SGHVS, CDR2 FQNEAQ.

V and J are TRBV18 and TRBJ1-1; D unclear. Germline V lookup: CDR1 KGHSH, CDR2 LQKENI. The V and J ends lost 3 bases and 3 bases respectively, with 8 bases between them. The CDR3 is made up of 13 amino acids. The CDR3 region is CASSPVAYTEAFF. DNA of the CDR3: TGTGCCAGCTCACCTGTGGCTTACACTGAAGCTTTCTTT.

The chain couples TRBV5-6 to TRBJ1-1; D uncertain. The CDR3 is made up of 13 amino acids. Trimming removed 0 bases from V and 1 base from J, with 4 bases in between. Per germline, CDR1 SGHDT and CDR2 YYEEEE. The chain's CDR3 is CASSLAGNTEAFF. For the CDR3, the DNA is TGTGCCAGCAGCTTGGCGGGGAACACTGAAGCTTTCTTT.

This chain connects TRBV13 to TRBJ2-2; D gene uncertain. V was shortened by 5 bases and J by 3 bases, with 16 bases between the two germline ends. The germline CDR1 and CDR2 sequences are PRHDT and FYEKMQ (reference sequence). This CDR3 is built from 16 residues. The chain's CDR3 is CASSPTSGGYTGELFF. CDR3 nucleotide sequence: TGTGCCAGCAGCCCGACCTCTGGCGGCTACACCGGGGAGCTGTTTTTT.

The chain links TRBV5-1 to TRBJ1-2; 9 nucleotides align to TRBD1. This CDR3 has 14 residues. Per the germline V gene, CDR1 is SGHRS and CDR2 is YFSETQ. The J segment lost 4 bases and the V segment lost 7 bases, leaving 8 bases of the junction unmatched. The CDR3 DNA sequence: TGCGCCAGCTCAGGACAGGGGATTACCTATGGCTACACCTTC. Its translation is CASSGQGITYGYTF. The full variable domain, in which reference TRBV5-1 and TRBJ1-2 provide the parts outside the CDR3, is KAGVTQTPRYLIKTRGQQVTLSCSPISGHRSVSWYQQTPGQGLQFLFEYFSETQRNKGNFPGRFSGRQFSNSRSEMNVSTLELGDSALYLCASSGQGITYGYTFGSGTRLTVV.

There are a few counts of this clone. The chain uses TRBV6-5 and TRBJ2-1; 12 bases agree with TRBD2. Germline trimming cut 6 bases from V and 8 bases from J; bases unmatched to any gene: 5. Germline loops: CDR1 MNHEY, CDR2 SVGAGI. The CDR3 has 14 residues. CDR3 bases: TGTGCCAGCAGGCTAGCGGGGGGGCCGCATGAGCAGTTCTTC. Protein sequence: CASRLAGGPHEQFF.

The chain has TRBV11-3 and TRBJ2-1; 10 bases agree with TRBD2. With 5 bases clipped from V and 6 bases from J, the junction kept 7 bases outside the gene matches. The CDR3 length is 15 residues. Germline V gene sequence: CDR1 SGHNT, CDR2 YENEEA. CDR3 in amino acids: CASSPRLAGSNEQFF. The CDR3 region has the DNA TGTGCCAGCAGCCCGAGACTAGCGGGCTCCAATGAGCAGTTCTTC.

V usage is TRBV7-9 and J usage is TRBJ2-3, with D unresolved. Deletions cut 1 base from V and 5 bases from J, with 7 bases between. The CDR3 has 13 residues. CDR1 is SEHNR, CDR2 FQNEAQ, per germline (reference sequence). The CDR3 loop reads CASSLDRVDTQYF. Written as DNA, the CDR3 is TGTGCCAGCAGCTTAGACAGAGTAGATACGCAGTATTTT.

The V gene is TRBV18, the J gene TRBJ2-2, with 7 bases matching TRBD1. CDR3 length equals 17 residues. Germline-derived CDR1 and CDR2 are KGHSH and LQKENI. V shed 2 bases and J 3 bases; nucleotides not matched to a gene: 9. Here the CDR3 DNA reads TGTGCCAGCTCACCATCAAGACAGGGTGGAGACACCGGGGAGCTGTTTTTT. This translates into CASSPSRQGGDTGELFF.

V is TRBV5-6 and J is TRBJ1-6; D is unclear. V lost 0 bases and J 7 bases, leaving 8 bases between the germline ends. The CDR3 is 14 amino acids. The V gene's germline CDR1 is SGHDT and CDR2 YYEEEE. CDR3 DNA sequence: TGTGCCAGCAGCTTGGGGCTAGCGAATTCACCCCTCCACTTT. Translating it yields CASSLGLANSPLHF.

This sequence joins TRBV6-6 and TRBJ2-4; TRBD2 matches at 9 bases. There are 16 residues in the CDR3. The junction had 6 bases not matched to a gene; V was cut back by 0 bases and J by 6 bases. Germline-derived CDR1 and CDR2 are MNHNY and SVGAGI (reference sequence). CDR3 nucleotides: TGTGCCAGCAGTTACTCGAAAGCGGGGGGACCAAACATTCAGTACTTC. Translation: CASSYSKAGGPNIQYF.